Each of the 7 T cell receptor beta chains below was sequenced from the same sample in a study of CD8 T cells in Susac syndrome. Random hexamers primed reverse transcription of roughly 0.5 to 1 ug RNA. Each CDR3 protein gets one entry after TCRdb re-called the immunoSEQ multiplex PCR reads with MiXCR. The sample has about 440,000 distinct CDR3 sequences, roughly 85% seen once. Specimen: CD8+ T cells from PBMCs. These receptors all come from a human donor with multiple sclerosis.

The V and J genes are TRBV4-1 and TRBJ2-7; possibly TRBD1 for D (5 bases). V shed 1 base and J shed 2 bases, with 12 bases lying between them. The CDR3 runs 15 residues. Germline CDR1 MGHRA, CDR2 YSYEKL. CDR3 in amino acids: CASSQGTGPPYEQYF. Written as DNA, the CDR3 is TGCGCCAGCAGCCAAGGAACAGGCCCCCCCTACGAGCAGTACTTC.

This clonotype appeared once. This chain uses TRBV28 with TRBJ2-3; the match to TRBD2 covers 14 bases. This CDR3 comprises 16 residues. With V trimmed by 5 bases and J by 4 bases, 5 bases remained unmatched. CDR1 and CDR2 (germline): MDHEN, SYDVKM. CDR3 nucleotides: TGTGCCAGCAGTGCCCGACTAGCGGGAGGGCCAGATACGCAGTATTTT. Translating gives CASSARLAGGPDTQYF.

This sequence joins TRBV10-3 and TRBJ1-1; 9 positions agree with TRBD1. Germline assignment: CDR1 ENHRY and CDR2 SYGVKD. V trimming: 2 bases; J trimming: 6 bases; junction bases outside the gene matches: 7. The CDR3 contains 15 residues. The CDR3: CAISEKDRGEPEAFF. The CDR3 DNA reads TGTGCCATCAGTGAGAAGGACAGGGGAGAACCTGAAGCTTTCTTT.

The genes are TRBV5-4 and TRBJ2-6, with TRBD2 as a possible D gene (5 bases). V was shortened by 3 bases and J by 0 bases, with 19 bases between the two germline ends. This CDR3 spans 19 amino acids. Germline V lookup: CDR1 SGHNT, CDR2 YYREEE (reference sequence). CDR3 sequence reads: CASSSDPGSHLSGANVLTF. The CDR3 DNA is TGTGCCAGCAGCTCTGACCCGGGATCGCACCTCTCTGGGGCCAACGTCCTGACTTTC.

This chain links TRBV6-6 with TRBJ2-5, with 11 positions matching TRBD2. The CDR3 loop spans 15 amino acids. Trimming took 7 bases from V and 2 from J; bases not matched to a gene: 6. The V gene's germline CDR1 is MNHNY and CDR2 SVGAGI (reference sequence). The DNA for the CDR3 is TGTGCCAGCATTTTGACTAGCGGGGATCAAGAGACCCAGTACTTC. Translating gives CASILTSGDQETQYF.

The chain links TRBV7-9 to TRBJ2-1; possibly TRBD1 or TRBD2 for D (6 bases each). V dropped 5 bases and J dropped 0 bases, with 11 bases sitting between them. The V gene's germline CDR1 is SEHNR and CDR2 FQNEAQ (reference sequence). This CDR3 contains 15 residues. For the CDR3, the DNA is TGTGCCAGCAGCCCGGGGGCGGACTCCTACAATGAGCAGTTCTTC. It encodes CASSPGADSYNEQFF.

This clonotype was found many times. The chain combines TRBV7-9 with TRBJ2-7, with unresolved D. The CDR3 loop spans 12 amino acids. The V end lost 3 bases, the J end lost 1 base, and 4 bases lay between the germline ends. From germline, CDR1 is SEHNR and CDR2 FQNEAQ (reference sequence). The CDR3 DNA sequence: TGTGCCAGCAGCTTCGGGTCCTACGAGCAGTACTTC. It yields the protein CASSFGSYEQYF.